One sample yielded the 2 T cell receptor beta chains listed below, sequenced in a study of T cells in Graves' hyperthyroidism and ophthalmopathy. There were TCR beta CDR3 regions amplified from RNA transcripts. A set of HTBI primers served as the primers for a first-round RT-PCR of the TCR CDR3. TCRdb ran MiXCR on the multiplex PCR reads and lists one entry per CDR3 protein. Altogether hundreds of thousands of distinct CDR3 sequences are present, under 15% being singletons, with the ten largest covering less than 15%. The source material was blood. The receptors stem from a man between 18 and 35 years old with Graves' ophthalmopathy.

This clonotype occurred many times. CDR3 DNA sequence: TGTGCCTGGAGTAGGTCAGTATCTGAAGCTTTCTTT. Amino acid sequence: CAWSRSVSEAFF. This chain joins TRBV30 and TRBJ1-1; D gene ambiguous. The germline V gene has CDR1 GTSNPN and CDR2 SVGIG (reference sequence). Deletions cut 2 bases from V and 6 bases from J, with 10 bases between. The CDR3 contains 12 residues.

This chain connects TRBV7-9 to TRBJ1-2; 8 bases are shared with TRBD1. Germline values: CDR1 SEHNR, CDR2 FQNEAQ (reference sequence). The CDR3 loop spans 14 amino acids. V shed 2 bases and J 7 bases; nucleotides not matched to a gene: 6. The CDR3 here is CASSLLQGASGYTF. In nucleotides, the CDR3 is TGTGCCAGCAGCTTACTTCAGGGGGCGAGTGGCTACACCTTC. The variable domain in full, with the rest retrieved from reference TRBV7-9 and TRBJ1-2, is DTGVSQNPRHKITKRGQNVTFRCDPISEHNRLYWYRQTLGQGPEFLTYFQNEAQLEKSRLLSDRFSAERPKGSFSTLEIQRTEQGDSAMYLCASSLLQGASGYTFGSGTRLTVV.